This T cell receptor beta chain was sequenced in a study of shared clonotypes between healthy human individuals. This table comes from immunoSEQ multiplex PCR, and its TCRdb copy is limited to in-frame clones, with some not included. This table holds approximately 2.5 million clones, over 85% found once. The CDR3 consists of 12 residues. The V gene's germline CDR1 is MNHEY and CDR2 SVGAGI. The germline V and J ends were trimmed by 2 bases and 10 bases, with 9 bases remaining between them. The clonotype was recovered from a man in his late teens or twenties in good health. V and J are TRBV6-5 and TRBJ2-1, with no clear D. Sequencing was carried out using naive CD4+ T cells sorted from blood. Indicated subset: CD45RA+ positively selected. CDR3 amino acids: CASSYPSAEQFF. CDR3 nucleotide sequence: TGTGCCAGCAGTTACCCGTCGGCAGAGCAGTTCTTC.